This T cell receptor (beta chain) was documented in a study of cytomegalovirus exposure and HLA in healthy donors. Whole-study results and caveats: Later analysis demonstrated an association between a missense DCLRE1C variant and TCR beta V- and J-gene trimming.

The primer mix had 60 Vbeta and 13 Jbeta primers. The table came from immunoSEQ multiplex PCR; TCRdb's copy has only in-frame clones and leaves some out. The data show 95,000 to 150,000 clones, around 69% seen once. The CDR3 runs 15 residues. The V gene end was trimmed by 6 bases and the J gene end by 3 bases; junction bases not matched to a gene: 8. Germline values: CDR1 MDHEN, CDR2 SYDVKM. Comment on this clone: The antigen remains undetermined.

V usage is TRBV28 and J usage is TRBJ1-5; TRBD1 aligns across 7 bases. The origin of this receptor is a woman aged 40 to 50 in good health and CMV-seropositive. Material for sequencing was PBMCs. CDR3 sequence reads: CASRTGKSNNQPQHF. The DNA for the CDR3 is TGTGCCAGCAGGACAGGGAAGTCCAACAATCAGCCCCAGCATTTT.